The 12 T cell receptor beta chains below come from one sample, sequenced in a study of T-cell reconstitution after alpha-beta-depleted transplantation in children. It was with unique molecular identifiers that the TCRbeta library was prepared. TCRdb fed the PCR reads into MiXCR, producing one record per CDR3 protein. The table includes hundreds of thousands of distinct CDR3 sequences, roughly 15% detected once. The source was PBMCs, mostly from graft donor cells, collected 360 days after TCRalphabeta/CD19-depleted stem cell transplant. The receptors were gathered from a male patient younger than 18 who had a stem cell transplant for acute lymphoblastic leukemia, so the T cells may come from the graft donor.

Concerning this clonotype: One junction end disagrees with the germline gene, perhaps due to a read error. The rearrangement joins TRBV29-1 to TRBJ2-7; 7 bases fit TRBD1. The CDR3 has 14 amino acids. Germline assignment: CDR1 SQVTM and CDR2 ANQGSEA. The CDR3 sequence: CSVEAGDRLYEQYF. CDR3 DNA sequence: TGCAGCGTAGAAGCCGGGGACAGACTCTACGAGCAGTACTTC.

In its sample, this clonotype was seen a few times. The chain joins TRBV12-3 or TRBV12-4 to TRBJ2-1, with 8 bases fitting TRBD2. V lost 3 bases and J lost 9; bases outside the gene matches: 16. CDR3 length: 17 amino acids. The CDR3: CASSFPIIGGRRGEQFF. CDR3 DNA sequence: TGTGCCAGCAGTTTCCCGATTATTGGCGGGAGGAGGGGTGAGCAGTTCTTC.

In its sample, this clonotype was seen a few times. The chain recombines TRBV7-9 with TRBJ1-2; unclear D gene. In germline, CDR1 is SEHNR, CDR2 FQNEAQ (reference sequence). The length of the CDR3 is 15 residues. With 1 base removed from V and 4 bases from J, the gap between germline ends came to 13 bases. CDR3 amino acids: CASSLDPGSGYGYTF. Here the CDR3 DNA reads TGTGCCAGCAGCTTAGATCCGGGGTCAGGCTATGGCTACACCTTC. The complete variable domain, with remaining parts taken from reference TRBV7-9 and TRBJ1-2, reads DTGVSQNPRHKITKRGQNVTFRCDPISEHNRLYWYRQTLGQGPEFLTYFQNEAQLEKSRLLSDRFSAERPKGSFSTLEIQRTEQGDSAMYLCASSLDPGSGYGYTFGSGTRLTVV.

This clonotype was detected a few times. The CDR3 region is CASSHPWSEQFF. DNA for the CDR3: TGCGCCAGCAGCCACCCCTGGAGTGAGCAGTTCTTC. The chain couples TRBV4-1 to TRBJ2-1; D call uncertain. Germline values: CDR1 MGHRA, CDR2 YSYEKL. The CDR3 is made up of 12 amino acids. Trimming left V 3 bases short and J 9 bases short, with 9 bases between.

This sequence joins TRBV20-1 and TRBJ2-7; D may be TRBD1 (5 bases). V dropped 6 bases and J dropped 1 base, with 13 bases sitting between them. CDR1 and CDR2 (germline): DFQATT, SNEGSKA (reference sequence). This CDR3 has 13 residues. CDR3 DNA sequence: TGCAGTGCCCCCCCCCGACAGTCCTACGAGCAGTACTTC. Amino acids: CSAPPRQSYEQYF.

The chain uses TRBV6-5 and TRBJ2-3, with D tentatively TRBD2 (6 bases). V was pared by 0 bases and J by 2 bases, with 18 bases between. Germline CDR1 and CDR2: MNHEY and SVGAGI. This CDR3 has 18 amino acids. CDR3 nucleotides: TGTGCCAGCAGTTACTCACGCGGGGACTGGGTCCCCACAGATACGCAGTATTTT. Translating gives CASSYSRGDWVPTDTQYF.

In this sample, this clonotype turned up a few times. CDR3 region: CASSPRGDRLNTEAFF. In DNA form, the CDR3 reads TGTGCCAGCTCACCACGGGGGGACAGGCTGAACACTGAAGCTTTCTTT. The rearrangement links TRBV18 to TRBJ1-1; 8 positions agree with TRBD1. Trimming at V came to 1 base and at J to 0 bases, leaving 4 bases not matched to a gene. The CDR3 is 16 residues long. CDR1 is KGHSH, CDR2 LQKENI, per germline.

The V and J genes are TRBV29-1 and TRBJ1-2; D unresolved. Germline V gene sequence: CDR1 SQVTM, CDR2 ANQGSEA. V was trimmed by 3 bases and J by 3 bases, leaving 14 bases between them. CDR3 size: 14 residues. The CDR3 protein is CSVEVGVSDYGYTF. For the CDR3, the DNA is TGCAGCGTTGAGGTTGGGGTGTCGGACTATGGCTACACCTTC.

This clonotype was counted between two and nine times. This chain links TRBV20-1 with TRBJ2-3; D is unresolved. Germline loops: CDR1 DFQATT, CDR2 SNEGSKA (reference sequence). Trimming removed 3 bases at V and 5 bases at J, with 9 bases between. The CDR3 totals 12 residues. CDR3 nucleotide sequence: TGCAGTGCTAGTCCTCCCGGAGATACGCAGTATTTT. Translating it yields CSASPPGDTQYF.

The V gene is TRBV6-6, the J gene TRBJ2-3; tentatively, D is TRBD1 (5 bases). V was shortened by 3 bases and J by 2 bases, with 12 bases between the two germline ends. The CDR3 spans 15 residues. CDR1 and CDR2 (germline): MNHNY, SVGAGI (reference sequence). The DNA for the CDR3 is TGTGCCAGCAGTTATCGGGCAGGGAACACAGATACGCAGTATTTT. Its protein product is CASSYRAGNTDTQYF.

The chain uses TRBV6-5 and TRBJ2-7; 7 nucleotides agree with TRBD2. Germline assignment: CDR1 MNHEY and CDR2 SVGAGI. CDR3 length: 13 residues. V was clipped by 4 bases and J by 6 bases; unmatched bases: 6. CDR3 sequence (DNA): TGTGCCAGCAGTTGGGAGGGAGCTGGCGAGCAGTACTTC. Protein: CASSWEGAGEQYF.

This clonotype was observed a few times. The chain has TRBV5-1 and TRBJ2-7, with D possibly matching TRBD2 (5 bases). Germline values: CDR1 SGHRS, CDR2 YFSETQ. V was shortened by 0 bases and J by 4 bases, with 17 bases between the two germline ends. This CDR3 comprises 16 residues. The CDR3 protein is CASSLASRLGSYEQYF. The CDR3 DNA reads TGCGCCAGCAGCTTGGCCAGTCGCCTAGGGAGTTACGAGCAGTACTTC.